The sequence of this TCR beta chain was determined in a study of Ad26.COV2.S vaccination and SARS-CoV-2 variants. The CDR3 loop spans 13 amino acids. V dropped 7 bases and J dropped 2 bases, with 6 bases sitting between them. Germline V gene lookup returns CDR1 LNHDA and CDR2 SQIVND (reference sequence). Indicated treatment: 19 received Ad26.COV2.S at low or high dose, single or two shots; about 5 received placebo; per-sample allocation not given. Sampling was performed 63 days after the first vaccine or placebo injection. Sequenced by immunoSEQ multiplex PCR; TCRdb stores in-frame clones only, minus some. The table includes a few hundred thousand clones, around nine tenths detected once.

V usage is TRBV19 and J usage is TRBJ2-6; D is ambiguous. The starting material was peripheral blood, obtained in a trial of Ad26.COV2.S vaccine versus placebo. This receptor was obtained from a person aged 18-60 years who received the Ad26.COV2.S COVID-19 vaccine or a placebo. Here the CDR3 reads CASIRPGANVLTF. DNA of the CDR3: TGTGCCAGTATTAGGCCTGGGGCCAACGTCCTGACTTTC.